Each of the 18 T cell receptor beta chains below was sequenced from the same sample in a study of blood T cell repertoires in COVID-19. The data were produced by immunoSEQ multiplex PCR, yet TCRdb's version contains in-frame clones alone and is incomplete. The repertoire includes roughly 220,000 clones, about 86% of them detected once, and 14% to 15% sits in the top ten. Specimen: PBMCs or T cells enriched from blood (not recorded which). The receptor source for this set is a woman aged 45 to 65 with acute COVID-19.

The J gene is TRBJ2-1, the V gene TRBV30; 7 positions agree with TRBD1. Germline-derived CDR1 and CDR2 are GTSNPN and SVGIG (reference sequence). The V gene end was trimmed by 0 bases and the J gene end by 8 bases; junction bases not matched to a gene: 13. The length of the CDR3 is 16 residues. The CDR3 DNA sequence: TGTGCCTGGAGTGTAACTAGGTTCAGGGGGTTGGATGAGCAGTTCTTC. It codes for CAWSVTRFRGLDEQFF.

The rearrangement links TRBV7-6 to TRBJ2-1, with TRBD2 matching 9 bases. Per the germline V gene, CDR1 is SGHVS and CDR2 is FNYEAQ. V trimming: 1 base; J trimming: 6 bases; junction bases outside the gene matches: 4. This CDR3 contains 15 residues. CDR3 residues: CASSLELAGRNEQFF. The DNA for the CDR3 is TGTGCCAGCAGCTTAGAACTAGCGGGTCGCAATGAGCAGTTCTTC.

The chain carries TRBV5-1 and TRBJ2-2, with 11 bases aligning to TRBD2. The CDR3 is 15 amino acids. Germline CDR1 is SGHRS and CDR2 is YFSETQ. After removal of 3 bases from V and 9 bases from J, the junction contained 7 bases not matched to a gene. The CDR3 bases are TGCGCCAGCAGCTCGTATAGCGGGAGGGCCCGGGAGCTGTTTTTT. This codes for CASSSYSGRARELFF.

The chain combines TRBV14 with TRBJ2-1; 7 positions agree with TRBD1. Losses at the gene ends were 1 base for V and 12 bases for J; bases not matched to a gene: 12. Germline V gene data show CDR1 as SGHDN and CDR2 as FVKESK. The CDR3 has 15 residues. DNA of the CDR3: TGTGCCAGCAGCCAAGTCGCGACAGGGCCCTCGGGGCAGTTCTTC. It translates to CASSQVATGPSGQFF. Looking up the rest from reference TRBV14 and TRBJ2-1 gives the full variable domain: EAGVTQFPSHSVIEKGQTVTLRCDPISGHDNLYWYRRVMGKEIKFLLHFVKESKQDESGMPNNRFLAERTGGTYSTLKVQPAELEDSGVYFCASSQVATGPSGQFFGPGTRLTVL.

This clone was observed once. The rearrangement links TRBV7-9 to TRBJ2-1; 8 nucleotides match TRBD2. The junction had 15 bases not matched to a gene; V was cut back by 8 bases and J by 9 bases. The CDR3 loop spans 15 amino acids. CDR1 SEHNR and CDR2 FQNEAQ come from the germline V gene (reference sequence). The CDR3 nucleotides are TGTGCCAGCGTGGTGGGAGCGGGAGAATACTTTGAGCAGTTCTTC. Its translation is CASVVGAGEYFEQFF.

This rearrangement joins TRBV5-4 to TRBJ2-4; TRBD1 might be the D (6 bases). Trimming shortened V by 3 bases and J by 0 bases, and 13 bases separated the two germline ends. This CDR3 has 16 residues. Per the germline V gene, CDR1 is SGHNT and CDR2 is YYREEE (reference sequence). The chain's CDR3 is CASSSTGALAKNIQYF. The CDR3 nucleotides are TGTGCCAGCAGCTCGACAGGAGCGCTAGCCAAAAACATTCAGTACTTC.

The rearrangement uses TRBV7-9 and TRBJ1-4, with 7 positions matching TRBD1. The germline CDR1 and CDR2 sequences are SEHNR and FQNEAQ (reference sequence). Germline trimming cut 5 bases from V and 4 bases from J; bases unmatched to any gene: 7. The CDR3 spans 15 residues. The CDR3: CASSPRDSNNEKLFF. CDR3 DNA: TGTGCCAGCAGCCCTAGGGACAGTAATAATGAAAAACTGTTTTTT. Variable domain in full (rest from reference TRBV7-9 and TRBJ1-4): DTGVSQNPRHKITKRGQNVTFRCDPISEHNRLYWYRQTLGQGPEFLTYFQNEAQLEKSRLLSDRFSAERPKGSFSTLEIQRTEQGDSAMYLCASSPRDSNNEKLFFGSGTQLSVL.

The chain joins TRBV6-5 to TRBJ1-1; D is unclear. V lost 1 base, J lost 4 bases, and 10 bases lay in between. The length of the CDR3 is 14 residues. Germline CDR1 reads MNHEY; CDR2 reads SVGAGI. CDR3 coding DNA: TGTGCCAGCAGTTACTATCCGGGGAGCACTGAAGCTTTCTTT. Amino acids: CASSYYPGSTEAFF.

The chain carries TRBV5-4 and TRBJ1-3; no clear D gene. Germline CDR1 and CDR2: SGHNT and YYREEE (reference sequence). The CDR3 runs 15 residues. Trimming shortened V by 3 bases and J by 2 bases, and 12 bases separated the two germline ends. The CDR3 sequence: CASSSGGSPGNTIYF. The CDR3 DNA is TGTGCCAGCAGCTCGGGAGGGTCTCCTGGAAACACCATATATTTT.

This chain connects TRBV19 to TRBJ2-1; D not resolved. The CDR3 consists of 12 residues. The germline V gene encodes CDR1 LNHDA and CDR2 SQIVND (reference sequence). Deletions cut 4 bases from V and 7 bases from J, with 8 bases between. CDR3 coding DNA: TGTGCCAGTAGTACGCCAGGAAATGAGCAGTTCTTC. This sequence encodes CASSTPGNEQFF.

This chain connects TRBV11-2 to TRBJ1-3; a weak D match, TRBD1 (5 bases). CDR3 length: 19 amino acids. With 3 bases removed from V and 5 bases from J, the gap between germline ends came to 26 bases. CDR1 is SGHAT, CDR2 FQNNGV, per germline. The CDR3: CASSFHSLHGEGRRNTIYF. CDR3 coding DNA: TGTGCCAGCAGCTTCCACTCCCTCCACGGGGAGGGGAGGCGAAACACCATATATTTT.

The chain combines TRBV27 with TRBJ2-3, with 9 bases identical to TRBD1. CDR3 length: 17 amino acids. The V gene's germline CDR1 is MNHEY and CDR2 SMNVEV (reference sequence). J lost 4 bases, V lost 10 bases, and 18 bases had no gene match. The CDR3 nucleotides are TGTGCCACCCAAACGGTTCCCGGACAGGGGTTTTCAGATACGCAGTATTTT. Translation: CATQTVPGQGFSDTQYF.

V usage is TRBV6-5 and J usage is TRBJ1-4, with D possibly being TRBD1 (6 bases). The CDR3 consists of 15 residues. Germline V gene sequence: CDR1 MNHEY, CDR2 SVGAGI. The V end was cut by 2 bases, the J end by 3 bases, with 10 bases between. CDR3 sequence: CASSYRGMANEKLFF. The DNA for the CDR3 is TGTGCCAGCAGTTACAGGGGGATGGCTAATGAAAAACTGTTTTTT.

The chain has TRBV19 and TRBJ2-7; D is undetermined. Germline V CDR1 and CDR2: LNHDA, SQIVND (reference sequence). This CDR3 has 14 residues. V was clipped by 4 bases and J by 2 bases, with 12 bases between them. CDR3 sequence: CASSTHVSAYEQYF. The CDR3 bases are TGTGCCAGTAGTACTCACGTCAGTGCCTACGAGCAGTACTTC.

CDR3 amino acids: CASSSLGQGNTEAFF. CDR3 nucleotides: TGTGCCAGCAGCAGTTTAGGACAGGGTAACACTGAAGCTTTCTTT. V usage is TRBV28 and J usage is TRBJ1-1; 8 bases are a match to TRBD1. Looked up from germline, CDR1 is MDHEN and CDR2 is SYDVKM. Trimming took 6 bases from V and 2 from J; bases not matched to a gene: 8. CDR3 length: 15 residues.

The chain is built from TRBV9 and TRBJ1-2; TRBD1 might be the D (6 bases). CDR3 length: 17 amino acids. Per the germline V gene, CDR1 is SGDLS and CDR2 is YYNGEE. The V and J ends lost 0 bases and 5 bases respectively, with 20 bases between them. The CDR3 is CASSVAPFRTADYGYTF. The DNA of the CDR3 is TGTGCCAGCAGCGTAGCACCATTTAGGACAGCTGATTATGGCTACACCTTC.

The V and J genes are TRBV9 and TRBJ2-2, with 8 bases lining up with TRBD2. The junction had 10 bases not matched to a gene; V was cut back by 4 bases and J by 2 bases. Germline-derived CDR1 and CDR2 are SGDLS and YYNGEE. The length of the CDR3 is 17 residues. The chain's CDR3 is CASSPWPGGPNTGELFF. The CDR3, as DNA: TGTGCCAGCAGCCCTTGGCCGGGAGGGCCAAACACCGGGGAGCTGTTTTTT.

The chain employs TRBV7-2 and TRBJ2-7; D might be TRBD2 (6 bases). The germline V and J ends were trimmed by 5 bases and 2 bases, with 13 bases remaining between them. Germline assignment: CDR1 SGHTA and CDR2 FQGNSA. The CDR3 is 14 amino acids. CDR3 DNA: TGTGCCAGCAGCGCCCGGAGGGGAGCCTACGAGCAGTACTTC. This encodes CASSARRGAYEQYF.